These 29 T cell receptor beta chains originate from one sample sequenced in a study of T cells in Graves' hyperthyroidism and ophthalmopathy. Amplification targeted TCR beta CDR3 regions from RNA transcripts. The HTBI primer set was used in a first-round RT-PCR of the TCR CDR3. One entry per CDR3 protein, called by TCRdb with MiXCR from the multiplex PCR reads. The sample lists approximately 590,000 distinct CDR3 sequences, around 14% occurring once. The sequenced sample was blood. The receptors derive from a woman aged 25-40 years with Graves' hyperthyroidism.

Note on this clonotype: This may stem from a read error, because a much larger clone lies one nucleotide away. The chain has TRBV18 and TRBJ1-2, with D possibly being TRBD1 (6 bases). The length of the CDR3 is 14 residues. Germline V gene lookup returns CDR1 KGHSH and CDR2 LQKENI. The V end was cut by 5 bases, the J end by 2 bases, with 12 bases between. The CDR3 spells CASSSGRGNYGYTF. CDR3 DNA sequence: TGTGCCAGCTCATCAGGCAGGGGAAACTATGGCTACACCTTC.

The chain employs TRBV6-1 and TRBJ1-5; D not resolved. The CDR3 runs to 12 residues. Germline values: CDR1 MNHNS, CDR2 SASEGT. Trimming left V 2 bases short and J 12 bases short, with 11 bases between. The chain's CDR3 is CASSESGRLQHF. The CDR3 DNA sequence: TGTGCCAGCAGTGAATCGGGGAGGCTCCAGCATTTT.

The chain uses TRBV20-1 and TRBJ2-7; 10 bases are shared with TRBD2. This CDR3 has 13 amino acids. Germline assignment: CDR1 DFQATT and CDR2 SNEGSKA (reference sequence). V was pared by 3 bases and J by 4 bases, with 3 bases of the junction left unmatched. The CDR3 region has the DNA TGCAGTGCTAGGGGGACTAGCGATTACGAGCAGTACTTC. Encoded protein: CSARGTSDYEQYF.

This clonotype was observed a few times. This chain links TRBV6-5 with TRBJ2-6; no reliable D call. Germline values: CDR1 MNHEY, CDR2 SVGAGI. CDR3 length equals 18 residues. V was trimmed by 0 bases and J by 0 bases, leaving 12 bases between them. In nucleotides, the CDR3 is TGTGCCAGCAGTTACTCGGCCACTAAGAGCTCTGGGGCCAACGTCCTGACTTTC. It specifies CASSYSATKSSGANVLTF.

The V call is TRBV4-1, the J call TRBJ2-2; 10 bases fit TRBD2. This CDR3 is built from 18 residues. Germline V gene lookup returns CDR1 MGHRA and CDR2 YSYEKL. The J segment lost 7 bases and the V segment lost 0 bases, leaving 11 bases of the junction unmatched. CDR3 sequence reads: CASSQEGRAGGPVGELFF. The CDR3 bases are TGCGCCAGCAGCCAAGAAGGGCGAGCGGGAGGGCCGGTCGGGGAGCTGTTTTTT.

This clonotype has at least ten counts. The genes are TRBV15 and TRBJ1-1; possible D gene TRBD1, 6 bases. Germline V gives CDR1 LNHNV, CDR2 YYDKDF (reference sequence). There are 13 residues in the CDR3. Trimming removed 9 bases at V and 0 bases at J, with 11 bases between. In DNA, the CDR3 is TGTGCCACGAAGGGGGGAATGAACACTGAAGCTTTCTTT. Translating it yields CATKGGMNTEAFF.

This clonotype was seen at least ten times. CDR3 coding DNA: TGTGCCAGCAGTTACTTGAGGATGACCGTTGATTCACCCCTCCACTTT. Encoded protein: CASSYLRMTVDSPLHF. The chain couples TRBV6-2 or TRBV6-3 to TRBJ1-6; the D is unclear. The CDR3 spans 16 residues. Trimming removed 1 base from V and 8 bases from J, with 15 bases in between. Germline assignment: CDR1 MNHEY and CDR2 SVGEGT.

The gene calls are TRBV30 and TRBJ1-2; D may be TRBD1 (5 bases). The germline V gene has CDR1 GTSNPN and CDR2 SVGIG (reference sequence). CDR3 length equals 15 residues. V lost 2 bases to trimming and J lost 5 bases, with 18 bases between them. This chain's CDR3 is CAWSRRGASSYGYTF. For the CDR3, the DNA is TGTGCCTGGAGTCGTCGGGGCGCCTCTTCTTATGGCTACACCTTC.

The rearrangement joins TRBV20-1 to TRBJ2-2; D may be TRBD2 (6 bases). This CDR3 is built from 15 residues. CDR1 and CDR2 (germline): DFQATT, SNEGSKA (reference sequence). V was shortened by 5 bases and J by 6 bases, with 19 bases between the two germline ends. The CDR3 region is CSASKLGTPAGELFF. The DNA of the CDR3 is TGCAGTGCTTCCAAACTAGGGACTCCCGCCGGGGAGCTGTTTTTT.

This clonotype has ten or more counts. The CDR3 region has the DNA TGTGCCTGGAGTGTAGGGACCAACACAGATACGCAGTATTTT. Translating it yields CAWSVGTNTDTQYF. The rearrangement links TRBV30 to TRBJ2-3; D may be TRBD1 or TRBD2 (5 bases each). This CDR3 is 14 amino acids long. Trimming left V 0 bases short and J 2 bases short, with 9 bases between. The germline CDR1 and CDR2 sequences are GTSNPN and SVGIG (reference sequence).

This clonotype was counted ten times or more. The chain couples TRBV30 to TRBJ1-1; D ambiguous. This CDR3 is 14 amino acids long. The germline gives CDR1 GTSNPN, CDR2 SVGIG (reference sequence). Trimming removed 0 bases at V and 4 bases at J, with 12 bases between. Here the CDR3 reads CAWSVRRRSTEAFF. The CDR3 nucleotides are TGTGCCTGGAGTGTACGTCGGAGGAGCACTGAAGCTTTCTTT.

This clonotype showed up many times. The chain combines TRBV29-1 with TRBJ2-3; TRBD2 might be the D (5 bases). This CDR3 contains 13 residues. Germline assignment: CDR1 SQVTM and CDR2 ANQGSEA. The V gene lost 3 bases and the J gene lost 5 bases, with 12 bases spanning the gap. The CDR3 loop reads CSVDGVRGDTQYF. CDR3 DNA sequence: TGCAGCGTTGACGGAGTCCGGGGAGATACGCAGTATTTT.

The J gene is TRBJ2-1, the V gene TRBV6-1; D might be TRBD2 (5 bases). V dropped 6 bases and J dropped 7 bases, with 16 bases sitting between them. The germline gives CDR1 MNHNS, CDR2 SASEGT. The CDR3 totals 14 residues. CDR3 in amino acids: CASRGRTASNEQFF. CDR3 in DNA: TGTGCCAGCAGAGGCAGGACTGCGTCAAATGAGCAGTTCTTC.

This clonotype occurred many times. The J gene is TRBJ1-2, the V gene TRBV5-1; D is ambiguous. Germline lookup yields CDR1 SGHRS and CDR2 YFSETQ. CDR3 length: 14 residues. Trimming stripped 2 bases from V and 4 bases from J, with 12 bases between. The CDR3 reads CASSFGRRPYGYTF. In DNA, the CDR3 is TGCGCCAGCAGCTTCGGGAGGCGTCCCTATGGCTACACCTTC.

This clonotype was seen many times. This chain joins TRBV5-1 and TRBJ1-1, with D unresolved. CDR3 length equals 12 residues. V shed 5 bases and J shed 4 bases, with 9 bases lying between them. In germline, CDR1 is SGHRS, CDR2 YFSETQ. The CDR3 DNA follows: TGCGCCAGCAGGGCTGGGAGCACTGAAGCTTTCTTT. Its translation is CASRAGSTEAFF.

This clonotype appeared a few times. V and J are TRBV30 and TRBJ2-2, with TRBD2 as a possible D gene (6 bases). Between the trimmed V and J ends, which lost 0 bases and 6 bases, there was a span of 17 bases. This CDR3 has 16 residues. Germline CDR1 and CDR2: GTSNPN and SVGIG (reference sequence). DNA for the CDR3: TGTGCCTGGAGTGTAGAAGTAGCGGTCCCTTCCGGGGAGCTGTTTTTT. Translating gives CAWSVEVAVPSGELFF.

The chain joins TRBV4-1 to TRBJ1-1; D might be TRBD1 (5 bases). This CDR3 is 14 amino acids long. CDR1 MGHRA and CDR2 YSYEKL come from the germline V gene. Between the trimmed V and J ends, which lost 0 bases and 4 bases, there was a span of 9 bases. CDR3 in amino acids: CASSQEGGSTEAFF. For the CDR3, the DNA is TGCGCCAGCAGCCAAGAGGGGGGTAGCACTGAAGCTTTCTTT.

In this sample, this clonotype turned up a few times. The V gene is TRBV4-3, the J gene TRBJ1-1, with a possible D match to TRBD1 (6 bases). CDR3 length: 14 amino acids. The V gene lost 4 bases and the J gene lost 4 bases, with 13 bases spanning the gap. Germline CDR1 reads LGHNA; CDR2 reads YSLEER. The CDR3 DNA is TGCGCCAGCAGCCGGATCTCAGGGGCCACTGAAGCTTTCTTT. Its translation: CASSRISGATEAFF.

Of note for this clonotype: A much larger clone differs from this one at a single base, so this may be a read error. This chain connects TRBV7-2 to TRBJ2-7, with a tentative D call TRBD1 (6 bases). The CDR3 loop spans 13 amino acids. Germline loops: CDR1 SGHTA, CDR2 FQGNSA. V was pared by 4 bases and J by 6 bases, with 13 bases between. CDR3 in DNA: TGTGCCAGCAGCTCACAGGGCTCCCTCGAGCAGTACTTC. Protein sequence: CASSSQGSLEQYF.

This clonotype was seen at least ten times. The genes are TRBV28 and TRBJ2-1, with D unclear. The CDR3 runs 14 residues. V was shortened by 4 bases and J by 0 bases, with 7 bases between the two germline ends. Germline V gene sequence: CDR1 MDHEN, CDR2 SYDVKM. The CDR3 here is CASSSPSSYNEQFF. The CDR3 bases are TGTGCCAGCAGTTCTCCTAGCTCCTACAATGAGCAGTTCTTC.

This clonotype was counted ten times or more. This rearrangement joins TRBV24-1 to TRBJ1-2; 9 nucleotides match TRBD1. This CDR3 contains 16 residues. Germline assignment: CDR1 KGHDR and CDR2 SFDVKD. The J segment lost 5 bases and the V segment lost 2 bases, leaving 8 bases of the junction unmatched. For the CDR3, the DNA is TGTGCCACCAGTGATTCTTTCGGACAGGGGCCGTATGGCTACACCTTC. This gives the protein CATSDSFGQGPYGYTF.

This clonotype was observed a few times. The chain joins TRBV7-2 to TRBJ2-7; tentative D call: TRBD2 (5 bases). The CDR3 covers 15 residues. V lost 7 bases and J 0 bases, leaving 16 bases between the germline ends. CDR1 SGHTA and CDR2 FQGNSA come from the germline V gene. The CDR3 DNA follows: TGTGCCAGCACCCGCGAGGCGGGTAGCTCCTACGAGCAGTACTTC. Its translation is CASTREAGSSYEQYF.

Ten or more counts support this clonotype. This chain links TRBV12-3 or TRBV12-4 with TRBJ1-4, with TRBD1 matching over 7 bases. V shed 8 bases, J shed 4 bases, and the junction held 7 bases outside the gene matches. The CDR3 totals 14 residues. For the CDR3, the DNA is TGTGCCAGCGGGATGACAGGGAATAATGAAAAACTGTTTTTT. Encoded protein: CASGMTGNNEKLFF.

The J gene is TRBJ2-1, the V gene TRBV5-5; 13 nucleotides agree with TRBD2. Losses at the gene ends were 4 bases for V and 1 base for J; bases not matched to a gene: 5. The germline CDR1 and CDR2 sequences are SGHKS and YYEKEE (reference sequence). The CDR3 sequence is 17 residues long. As DNA, the CDR3 is TGTGCCAGCAGCCGTCGGACTAGCGGGAGTTCCTACAATGAGCAGTTCTTC. Amino acid sequence: CASSRRTSGSSYNEQFF.

This clonotype has more than one count but fewer than ten. V and J are TRBV14 and TRBJ2-7; a weak D match, TRBD1 (5 bases). CDR1 and CDR2 (germline): SGHDN, FVKESK. Trimming pared 3 bases from V and 3 bases from J, leaving 9 bases between. There are 13 residues in the CDR3. The CDR3 DNA is TGTGCCAGCAGCCATATCGACAGCTACGAGCAGTACTTC. This translates into CASSHIDSYEQYF.

This clonotype came up many times. This rearrangement joins TRBV7-9 to TRBJ1-1; no clear D gene. Germline V lookup: CDR1 SEHNR, CDR2 FQNEAQ (reference sequence). The V end was cut by 0 bases, the J end by 0 bases, with 11 bases between. This CDR3 spans 16 amino acids. CDR3 in amino acids: CASSLAQVTMNTEAFF. DNA of the CDR3: TGTGCCAGCAGCTTAGCGCAAGTGACAATGAACACTGAAGCTTTCTTT. Looking up the rest from reference TRBV7-9 and TRBJ1-1 gives the full variable domain: DTGVSQNPRHKITKRGQNVTFRCDPISEHNRLYWYRQTLGQGPEFLTYFQNEAQLEKSRLLSDRFSAERPKGSFSTLEIQRTEQGDSAMYLCASSLAQVTMNTEAFFGQGTRLTVV.

In this sample, this clonotype turned up many times. V gene TRBV5-1 combines with J gene TRBJ2-7; the D is unclear. The CDR3 sequence is 13 residues long. The V gene's germline CDR1 is SGHRS and CDR2 YFSETQ. V was cut by 4 bases and J by 3 bases, with 11 bases left in between. As DNA, the CDR3 is TGCGCCAGCAGCGACGAGCTACGCTACGAGCAGTACTTC. This translates into CASSDELRYEQYF.

The CDR3 here is CASSLAVVGGRTGELFF. The CDR3 DNA follows: TGCGCCAGCAGCTTAGCGGTTGTAGGGGGGCGCACCGGGGAGCTGTTTTTT. The chain recombines TRBV5-1 with TRBJ2-2; the D call may be TRBD1 or TRBD2 (6 bases each). Germline lookup yields CDR1 SGHRS and CDR2 YFSETQ. With 2 bases removed from V and 4 bases from J, the gap between germline ends came to 18 bases. The CDR3 totals 17 residues.

The V and J genes are TRBV6-5 and TRBJ2-7, with unresolved D. The germline V gene has CDR1 MNHEY and CDR2 SVGAGI. Trimming removed 4 bases at V and 6 bases at J, with 22 bases between. There are 16 residues in the CDR3. Here the CDR3 reads CASSSPWEGNIREQYF. Here the CDR3 DNA reads TGTGCCAGCAGTTCTCCATGGGAAGGGAATATTCGCGAGCAGTACTTC.